One sample yielded the 26 T cell receptor beta chains listed below, sequenced in a study of early T cells in non-severe SARS-CoV-2 infection (dated by TCRdb to about 2021). Receptor libraries were prepared by 5' RACE. Sequencing was carried out with a NextSeq 500. TCRdb reanalyzed the raw reads on its own, using fastp at Q25 for trimming and MiXCR for clone calling, and kept in-frame beta chains. Every CDR3 protein is listed once, alongside the most common genes and DNA of its rows. This sample has fewer than 80,000 distinct CDR3 sequences in its table, and approximately 8.8% of those were observed once. The ten most abundant clones make up 13% of the sample. The source was whole blood, collected at baseline. Receptors originate from an adult who was a healthcare worker with PCR-confirmed SARS-CoV-2 infection or an uninfected control (not recorded which).

Many counts were recorded for this clonotype. This rearrangement joins TRBV3-1 to TRBJ2-7, with D uncertain. There are 15 residues in the CDR3. Trimming took off 0 bases at V and 3 bases at J, with 12 bases between the two ends. From germline, CDR1 is LGHDT and CDR2 YNNKEL (reference sequence). The CDR3 spells CASSQDLNSGYEQYF. The DNA of the CDR3 is TGTGCCAGCAGCCAAGATTTGAACTCCGGCTACGAGCAGTACTTC.

The V gene is TRBV18, the J gene TRBJ1-5, with 7 bases fitting TRBD1. CDR1 and CDR2 (germline): KGHSH, LQKENI. The CDR3 consists of 16 residues. The V and J ends lost 2 bases and 2 bases, in that order; junction bases with no gene match: 6. The CDR3 DNA is TGTGCCAGCTCACCATACAGGGGCACTGGCAATCAGCCCCAGCATTTT. Protein product: CASSPYRGTGNQPQHF.

The sample holds a few counts of this clonotype. The chain couples TRBV7-6 to TRBJ2-5, with TRBD1 identical over 9 bases. CDR3 length equals 15 residues. V lost 5 bases to trimming and J lost 5 bases; unmatched junction nucleotides: 9. CDR1 SGHVS and CDR2 FNYEAQ come from the germline V gene. CDR3 in amino acids: CASSTEQGAWETQYF. The CDR3 region has the DNA TGTGCCAGCAGCACGGAACAGGGGGCATGGGAGACCCAGTACTTC.

This clonotype was counted between two and nine times. V is TRBV10-3 and J is TRBJ1-2; D not certain. Germline CDR1 and CDR2: ENHRY and SYGVKD. The germline V and J ends were trimmed by 0 bases and 6 bases, with 14 bases remaining between them. The CDR3 runs 15 residues. CDR3 nucleotides: TGTGCCATCAGTGAGTCGTCCCGGGCTTTTAATGGCTACACCTTC. It translates to CAISESSRAFNGYTF.

This clonotype has ten or more counts. The chain carries TRBV3-1 and TRBJ2-7, with D maybe TRBD1 (6 bases). The CDR3 runs to 13 residues. V was shortened by 4 bases and J by 3 bases, with 10 bases between the two germline ends. Germline CDR1 reads LGHDT; CDR2 reads YNNKEL (reference sequence). The CDR3 bases are TGTGCCAGCAGCCTACCCAGGGGCTACGAGCAGTACTTC. It specifies CASSLPRGYEQYF.

The chain carries TRBV12-3 or TRBV12-4 and TRBJ1-5; 8 bases align to TRBD1. V gave up 1 base and J gave up 2 bases; unmatched junction bases: 7. The CDR3 has 17 residues. CDR3: CASSLGQGIVGNQPQHF. CDR3 nucleotides: TGTGCCAGCAGTTTAGGACAGGGGATCGTGGGCAATCAGCCCCAGCATTTT.

This clonotype was seen at least ten times. J is TRBJ2-5 and V is TRBV10-3; possible D gene TRBD1, 6 bases. CDR1 is ENHRY and CDR2 is SYGVKD in the germline V gene. The length of the CDR3 is 15 residues. Trimming cost V 2 bases and J 3 bases, with 13 bases left between them. The CDR3 DNA reads as TGTGCCATCAGTGAGCCTGGGACACCTAAAGAGACCCAGTACTTC. Its protein is CAISEPGTPKETQYF.

The chain is built from TRBV7-6 and TRBJ2-1; 7 bases line up with TRBD1. The CDR3 is made up of 14 amino acids. J lost 7 bases, V lost 0 bases, and 3 bases had no gene match. Germline V gives CDR1 SGHVS, CDR2 FNYEAQ. CDR3 in amino acids: CASSLATGENEQFF. The DNA for the CDR3 is TGTGCCAGCAGCTTAGCAACAGGGGAAAATGAGCAGTTCTTC.

The rearrangement joins TRBV7-9 to TRBJ2-1; D is possibly TRBD1 (6 bases). Trimming left V 4 bases short and J 0 bases short, with 13 bases between. The CDR3 runs 16 residues. The V gene's germline CDR1 is SEHNR and CDR2 FQNEAQ (reference sequence). The CDR3 loop is CASSSNRASSYNEQFF. CDR3 nucleotides: TGTGCCAGCAGCTCCAACAGGGCGAGCTCCTACAATGAGCAGTTCTTC.

This clonotype was seen a few times. The chain uses TRBV30 and TRBJ1-2; D possibly corresponds to TRBD1 (6 bases). The CDR3 length is 13 residues. The V and J ends lost 2 bases and 6 bases respectively, with 13 bases between them. The germline gives CDR1 GTSNPN, CDR2 SVGIG (reference sequence). This chain's CDR3 is CAWSRDTEHGYTF. The CDR3 DNA reads TGTGCCTGGAGTCGGGACACAGAACATGGCTACACCTTC.

This clonotype was picked up a small number of times. V usage is TRBV30 and J usage is TRBJ2-1; unclear D gene. The CDR3 is 13 residues long. Germline lookup yields CDR1 GTSNPN and CDR2 SVGIG (reference sequence). Trimming pared 1 base from V and 6 bases from J, leaving 10 bases between. CDR3 loop: CAWSGQESNEQFF. Written as DNA, the CDR3 is TGTGCCTGGAGTGGACAAGAGAGCAATGAGCAGTTCTTC.

In its sample, this clonotype was seen many times. The chain uses TRBV27 and TRBJ2-1; D is unclear. Germline V lookup: CDR1 MNHEY, CDR2 SMNVEV (reference sequence). Trimming left V 0 bases short and J 5 bases short, with 8 bases between. CDR3 length: 14 amino acids. The CDR3 protein is CASSLSASNNEQFF. The CDR3 DNA is TGTGCCAGCAGTTTATCCGCGTCCAACAATGAGCAGTTCTTC.

This clonotype was found many times. The CDR3 reads CASSSGLAGESREQYF. CDR3 in DNA: TGTGCCAGCAGCTCCGGGCTAGCGGGAGAATCGCGCGAGCAGTACTTC. This rearrangement joins TRBV7-6 to TRBJ2-7; 10 positions match TRBD2. Looked up from germline, CDR1 is SGHVS and CDR2 is FNYEAQ. The CDR3 runs to 16 residues. V dropped 4 bases and J dropped 6; count of bases not matched to a gene: 12.

This clonotype was seen at least ten times. The chain links TRBV7-9 to TRBJ2-3; D unresolved. The CDR3 covers 12 residues. V lost 5 bases and J lost 4, with 7 bases in between. Germline loops: CDR1 SEHNR, CDR2 FQNEAQ (reference sequence). Here the CDR3 reads CASSASPDTQYF. Written as DNA, the CDR3 is TGTGCCAGCAGCGCATCCCCAGATACGCAGTATTTT.

The V and J genes are TRBV10-2 and TRBJ1-2; D call uncertain. V shed 6 bases and J shed 1 base, with 6 bases lying between them. The CDR3 is 12 residues long. Per germline, CDR1 WSHSY and CDR2 SAAADI. The CDR3 DNA is TGCGCCAGCAGGGACCTTAACTATGGCTACACCTTC. Residues: CASRDLNYGYTF.

This clonotype has more than one count but fewer than ten. The genes are TRBV20-1 and TRBJ2-6; 7 bases are a match to TRBD1. Trimming at V came to 5 bases and at J to 1 base, leaving 2 bases not matched to a gene. The V gene's germline CDR1 is DFQATT and CDR2 SNEGSKA (reference sequence). CDR3 length: 14 residues. The DNA of the CDR3 is TGCAGTGCTGAGGACAGGTCTGGGGCCAACGTCCTGACTTTC. Translated: CSAEDRSGANVLTF.

This clonotype was detected ten times or more. The chain couples TRBV20-1 to TRBJ2-7, with TRBD1 matching over 11 bases. This CDR3 contains 13 residues. The V gene's germline CDR1 is DFQATT and CDR2 SNEGSKA (reference sequence). V shed 5 bases and J 4 bases; nucleotides not matched to a gene: 4. DNA of the CDR3: TGCAGTGCTGCCCGGGACAGGGGGTACGAGCAGTACTTC. Its translation is CSAARDRGYEQYF.

This clonotype was seen only a few times. This sequence joins TRBV27 and TRBJ2-7, with D possibly TRBD2 on 6 matching bases. The CDR3 is 15 amino acids. V shed 6 bases and J shed 3 bases, with 18 bases lying between them. Germline-derived CDR1 and CDR2 are MNHEY and SMNVEV (reference sequence). CDR3 bases: TGTGCCAGCAGCCGCCCGGGAGCACAGAACTACGAGCAGTACTTC. This encodes CASSRPGAQNYEQYF.

The chain has TRBV2 and TRBJ1-4; 9 positions match TRBD1. The V segment lost 0 bases and the J segment 11 bases; nucleotides outside the gene matches: 7. The CDR3 loop spans 15 amino acids. Germline CDR1 and CDR2: SNHLY and FYNNEI. The CDR3 reads CASSEAQGQGIKLFF. CDR3 DNA: TGTGCCAGCAGTGAAGCCCAGGGACAGGGCATTAAACTGTTTTTT.

This clonotype showed up many times. The chain links TRBV2 to TRBJ2-7; D is perhaps TRBD2 (5 bases). This CDR3 is 13 amino acids long. V dropped 2 bases and J dropped 6 bases, with 11 bases sitting between them. The germline gives CDR1 SNHLY, CDR2 FYNNEI. CDR3 DNA sequence: TGTGCCAGCAGTGAAACTCCCGGGATCGAGCAGTACTTC. Protein: CASSETPGIEQYF.

The chain employs TRBV5-4 and TRBJ2-7; 16 bases are a match to TRBD2. V trimming: 3 bases; J trimming: 2 bases; junction bases outside the gene matches: 20. This CDR3 comprises 22 residues. Germline V gene lookup returns CDR1 SGHNT and CDR2 YYREEE (reference sequence). The chain's CDR3 is CASSSKKRPPGLAGGGPYEQYF. In DNA, the CDR3 is TGTGCCAGCAGCTCAAAGAAGCGCCCACCGGGACTAGCGGGAGGGGGCCCCTACGAGCAGTACTTC. Full variable domain (outside the CDR3, taken from reference TRBV5-4 and TRBJ2-7): ETGVTQSPTHLIKTRGQQVTLRCSSQSGHNTVSWYQQALGQGPQFIFQYYREEENGRGNFPPRFSGLQFPNYSSELNVNALELDDSALYLCASSSKKRPPGLAGGGPYEQYFGPGTRLTVT.

The chain has TRBV6-2 or TRBV6-3 and TRBJ2-7; no clear D. Trimming removed 0 bases at V and 2 bases at J, with 17 bases between. CDR3 length equals 17 residues. In germline, CDR1 is MNHEY, CDR2 SVGEGT. The CDR3 spells CASSYSSVWGRAYEQYF. In DNA, the CDR3 is TGTGCCAGCAGTTACTCCTCTGTATGGGGTAGGGCCTACGAGCAGTACTTC.

Many counts were recorded for this clonotype. The chain recombines TRBV3-1 with TRBJ1-1; 8 bases are a match to TRBD1. Germline V lookup: CDR1 LGHDT, CDR2 YNNKEL (reference sequence). Germline trimming cut 3 bases from V and 3 bases from J; bases unmatched to any gene: 0. This CDR3 spans 13 amino acids. This CDR3 is CASSQTGDTEAFF. The CDR3 coding sequence is TGTGCCAGCAGCCAGACAGGGGACACTGAAGCTTTCTTT.

In its sample, this clonotype was seen many times. This sequence joins TRBV7-9 and TRBJ2-7; 9 bases match TRBD2. Germline CDR1 and CDR2: SEHNR and FQNEAQ (reference sequence). The junction had 7 bases not matched to a gene; V was cut back by 4 bases and J by 6 bases. The CDR3 has 14 amino acids. The CDR3 sequence is CASSSLAGPLEQYF. The CDR3 DNA reads as TGTGCCAGCAGCTCCCTAGCGGGGCCTCTCGAGCAGTACTTC. The complete variable domain, with remaining parts taken from reference TRBV7-9 and TRBJ2-7, reads DTGVSQNPRHKITKRGQNVTFRCDPISEHNRLYWYRQTLGQGPEFLTYFQNEAQLEKSRLLSDRFSAERPKGSFSTLEIQRTEQGDSAMYLCASSSLAGPLEQYFGPGTRLTVT.

The sample holds many counts of this clonotype. V and J are TRBV2 and TRBJ2-5; 9 bases fit TRBD1. Germline trimming cut 5 bases from V and 2 bases from J; bases unmatched to any gene: 3. Germline loops: CDR1 SNHLY, CDR2 FYNNEI. CDR3 length equals 14 residues. CDR3 residues: CASSNDRGQETQYF. CDR3 sequence (DNA): TGTGCCAGCAGTAATGACAGGGGGCAAGAGACCCAGTACTTC.

In its sample, this clonotype was seen a few times. This sequence joins TRBV13 and TRBJ2-1; TRBD1 matches 8 bases. The ends lost 6 bases at V and 6 bases at J; junction bases unmatched: 13. Germline CDR1 PRHDT, CDR2 FYEKMQ (reference sequence). The CDR3 is 16 amino acids. CDR3 coding DNA: TGTGCCAGCAGTAATACCCGGGACAGGATAATCAATGAGCAGTTCTTC. Amino acid sequence: CASSNTRDRIINEQFF. Variable domain in full (rest from reference TRBV13 and TRBJ2-1): AAGVIQSPRHLIKEKRETATLKCYPIPRHDTVYWYQQGPGQDPQFLISFYEKMQSDKGSIPDRFSAQQFSDYHSELNMSSLELGDSALYFCASSNTRDRIINEQFFGPGTRLTVL.